This is a list of T cell receptor beta chains from one sample in a study of molecular identifiers for immune sequencing clone quantification. One entry per CDR3 protein results from TCRdb running MiXCR on the PCR reads. The sample includes under 85,000 distinct CDR3 sequences, about a sixth of them seen just once. Sequencing was performed on naive CD8+ T cells from blood, with Jurkat cell RNA spiked in. All receptors derive from a human donor in good health. Some libraries in this study had Jurkat cell RNA spiked in. Each CDR3 is given with its conserved first and last residue. The order of the fields is D gene, V gene, J gene, clone size, CDR3 protein, CDR3 DNA. A D gene is named only where the DNA matches it firmly. Some rows have no size entry. The others give once, few or many, or a class for an expanded clone.

>TRBD2|TRBV20-1|TRBJ2-7|few
CSARDPGTGGPYEQYF
TGCAGTGCTAGAGATCCGGGGACGGGAGGGCCCTACGAGCAGTACTTC
>.|TRBV15|TRBJ2-3|many
CATSSTRWGGDTQYF
TGTGCCACCAGCAGTACTAGGTGGGGCGGGGATACGCAGTATTTT
>.|TRBV12-3/TRBV12-4|TRBJ2-7|few
CASSLGAGPLYEQYF
TGTGCCAGCAGTTTAGGTGCGGGACCGCTCTACGAGCAGTACTTC
>.|TRBV24-1|TRBJ2-3|many
CATQGTLGPDTQYF
TGTGCCACCCAGGGGACCTTGGGGCCAGATACGCAGTATTTT
>.|TRBV7-9|TRBJ1-5|many
CASSDDTRMNQPQHF
TGTGCCAGCAGCGACGACACTAGGATGAATCAGCCCCAGCATTTT
>.|TRBV7-6|TRBJ2-2|few
CAGGPLISGSGELFF
TGTGCCGGCGGCCCTCTGATCTCTGGGTCCGGGGAGCTGTTTTTT
>TRBD1|TRBV27|TRBJ2-7|many
CASRGAGGYYEQYF
TGTGCCAGCAGGGGTGCAGGGGGCTACTACGAGCAGTACTTC
>TRBD1|TRBV28|TRBJ2-5|many
CASSFDRGTQYF
TGTGCCAGCAGTTTTGACAGGGGGACCCAGTACTTC
>.|TRBV18|TRBJ1-2|.
CASSGDGEPSNYGYTF
TGTGCCAGCTCTGGAGATGGGGAACCCTCTAACTATGGCTACACCTTC
>TRBD1|TRBV6-1|TRBJ1-5|.
CASKGTGFYSNQPQHF
TGTGCCAGCAAGGGGACAGGGTTTTATAGCAATCAGCCCCAGCATTTT
>TRBD1|TRBV29-1|TRBJ2-5|many
CSVEDRGLQETQYF
TGCAGCGTCGAGGACAGGGGGCTTCAAGAGACCCAGTACTTC
>.|TRBV30|TRBJ2-7|many
CAWMGGSSYEQYF
TGTGCCTGGATGGGCGGCAGCTCCTACGAGCAGTACTTC
>TRBD1|TRBV5-5|TRBJ1-5|many
CASSTGQGGQPQHF
TGTGCCAGCAGCACGGGACAGGGGGGACAGCCCCAGCATTTT
>TRBD1|TRBV20-1|TRBJ2-7|many
CSAWDRGEQYF
TGCAGTGCGTGGGACAGAGGCGAGCAGTACTTC
>.|TRBV6-1|TRBJ2-2|many
CASSEALLADANTGELFF
TGTGCCAGCAGTGAAGCGCTTCTAGCTGATGCGAACACCGGGGAGCTGTTTTTT
>.|TRBV9|TRBJ2-5|many
CASSVRGEETQYF
TGTGCCAGCAGCGTCAGGGGCGAGGAGACCCAGTACTTC
>.|TRBV28|TRBJ2-7|many
CASSLRTSEQYF
TGTGCCAGCAGTTTAAGAACTAGCGAGCAGTACTTC
>.|TRBV5-1|TRBJ2-7|.
CASSFIGGHEQYF
TGCGCCAGCAGCTTTATTGGGGGGCACGAGCAGTACTTC
>TRBD1|TRBV10-3|TRBJ1-2|many
CAIRGTVHGYTF
TGTGCCATCAGGGGGACAGTTCATGGCTACACCTTC
>.|TRBV18|TRBJ2-2|.
CAGSTPVGELFF
TGTGCCGGCTCAACACCGGTCGGGGAGCTGTTTTTT
>.|TRBV11-1|TRBJ2-6|many
CASSLVFGSFAETGANVLTF
TGTGCCAGCAGCTTGGTTTTCGGGAGTTTTGCTGAGACTGGGGCCAACGTCCTGACTTTC
>.|TRBV5-5|TRBJ2-7|many
CASSLGGDSPYEQYF
TGTGCCAGCAGCTTGGGCGGGGACAGTCCCTACGAGCAGTACTTC
>.|TRBV1|TRBJ1-4|many
CTSSQDRTGERTTNEKLFF
TGCACCAGCAGCCAAGACCGGACAGGAGAAAGAACAACTAATGAAAAACTGTTTTTT
>TRBD2|TRBV27|TRBJ2-7|few
CASSTSGNYEQYF
TGTGCCAGCAGTACTAGCGGAAACTACGAGCAGTACTTC
>.|TRBV11-2|TRBJ2-7|many
CASNLGRTYEQYF
TGTGCCAGCAACTTAGGCAGAACCTACGAGCAGTACTTC
>.|TRBV4-1|TRBJ1-6|many
CASSQDFDNSPLHF
TGCGCCAGCAGCCAAGATTTTGATAATTCACCCCTCCACTTT
>.|TRBV5-5|TRBJ1-1|many
CASSPFGPKHTEAFF
TGTGCCAGCAGCCCGTTTGGACCTAAACACACTGAAGCTTTCTTT
>.|TRBV5-4|TRBJ2-7|many
CASSKDSYEQYF
TGTGCCAGCAGCAAGGACAGCTACGAGCAGTACTTC
>TRBD1|TRBV27|TRBJ1-5|many
CASSKSGGNQPQHF
TGTGCCAGCAGTAAGTCAGGGGGAAATCAGCCCCAGCATTTT
>.|TRBV27|TRBJ1-1|few
CASTKQGLTEAFF
TGTGCCAGCACCAAACAGGGCCTCACTGAAGCTTTCTTT
>TRBD2|TRBV7-9|TRBJ2-7|many
CASSWTSGRVYEQYF
TGTGCCAGCAGCTGGACTAGCGGGAGAGTCTACGAGCAGTACTTC
>.|TRBV27|TRBJ1-1|.
CASSLRGPRGNTEAFF
TGTGCCAGCAGTTTAAGGGGACCGCGCGGGAACACTGAAGCTTTCTTT
>.|TRBV6-5|TRBJ2-1|many
CASSYSETVYNEQFF
TGTGCCAGCAGTTACTCAGAGACAGTCTACAATGAGCAGTTCTTC
>.|TRBV20-1|TRBJ2-7|many
CSASGGLPYEQYF
TGCAGTGCTAGTGGGGGGCTCCCCTACGAGCAGTACTTC
>.|TRBV2|TRBJ2-1|few
CASSEAAGFNEQFF
TGTGCCAGCAGTGAAGCGGCGGGGTTCAATGAGCAGTTCTTC
>.|TRBV7-9|TRBJ2-7|many
CASSFLWDGEQYF
TGTGCCAGCAGCTTCCTCTGGGACGGGGAGCAGTACTTC
>TRBD2|TRBV7-7|TRBJ2-3|many
CASSQTSGSLDTQYF
TGTGCCAGCAGCCAGACTAGCGGGAGCCTAGATACGCAGTATTTT
>TRBD2|TRBV11-3|TRBJ2-3|few
CASNGLAGGRPTDTQYF
TGTGCCAGCAACGGACTAGCGGGAGGGCGCCCCACAGATACGCAGTATTTT
>TRBD2|TRBV6-5|TRBJ2-1|few
CASSYELAAYNEQFF
TGTGCCAGCAGTTACGAACTAGCGGCCTACAATGAGCAGTTCTTC
>.|TRBV5-1|TRBJ2-2|once
CASSFRVFGVNTGELFF
TGCGCCAGCAGCTTCCGGGTCTTCGGGGTGAACACCGGGGAGCTGTTTTTT
>.|TRBV2|TRBJ2-1|few
CASDTVWSSYNEQFF
TGTGCCAGCGATACTGTCTGGAGCTCCTACAATGAGCAGTTCTTC
>.|TRBV4-1|TRBJ2-1|many
CASSPSWGQSSYNEQFF
TGCGCCAGCAGCCCAAGCTGGGGGCAGAGCTCCTACAATGAGCAGTTCTTC
>.|TRBV7-9|TRBJ2-7|many
CASSLALGQYSGEQYF
TGTGCCAGCAGCTTAGCGCTGGGCCAATACTCGGGCGAGCAGTACTTC
>.|TRBV7-9|TRBJ2-7|few
CASSAPPHSYEQYF
TGTGCCAGCAGCGCACCGCCTCACTCCTACGAGCAGTACTTC
>TRBD2|TRBV4-3|TRBJ2-1|.
CGSSQGLASGRNEQFF
TGCGGCAGCAGCCAAGGATTAGCTAGCGGGAGGAATGAGCAGTTCTTC
>TRBD2|TRBV7-8|TRBJ2-1|many
CASSWGLAGEDEQFF
TGTGCCAGCAGCTGGGGACTAGCGGGAGAAGATGAGCAGTTCTTC
>.|TRBV24-1|TRBJ2-7|many
CATSDEKWYEQYF
TGTGCCACCAGCGATGAAAAATGGTACGAGCAGTACTTC
>TRBD1|TRBV27|TRBJ1-4|many
CASSPGTANEKLFF
TGTGCCAGCAGTCCTGGGACAGCTAATGAAAAACTGTTTTTT
>.|TRBV13|TRBJ2-3|many
CASSLKILGTDTQYF
TGTGCCAGCAGCTTAAAAATTTTGGGCACAGATACGCAGTATTTT
>TRBD2|TRBV24-1|TRBJ2-3|many
CATSDSRLAGGPTDTQYF
TGTGCCACCAGTGATTCTCGACTAGCGGGAGGGCCAACAGATACGCAGTATTTT
>TRBD1|TRBV14|TRBJ1-5|many
CASSQDAGGYQPQHF
TGCGCCAGCAGCCAAGACGCAGGGGGCTATCAGCCCCAGCATTTT